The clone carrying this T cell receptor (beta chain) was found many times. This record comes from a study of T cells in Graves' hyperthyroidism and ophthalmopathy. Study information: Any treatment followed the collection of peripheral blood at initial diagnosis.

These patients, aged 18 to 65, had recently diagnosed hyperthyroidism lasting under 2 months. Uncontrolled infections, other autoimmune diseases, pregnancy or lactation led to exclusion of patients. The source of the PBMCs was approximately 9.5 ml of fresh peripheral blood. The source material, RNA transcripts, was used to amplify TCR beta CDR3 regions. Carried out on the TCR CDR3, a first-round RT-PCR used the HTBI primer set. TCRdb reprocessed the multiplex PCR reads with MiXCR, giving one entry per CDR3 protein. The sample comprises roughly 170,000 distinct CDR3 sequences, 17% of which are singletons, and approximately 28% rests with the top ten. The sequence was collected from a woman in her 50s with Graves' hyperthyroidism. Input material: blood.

CDR3 sequence reads: CASSPERVSYGYTF. Here the CDR3 DNA reads TGTGCCAGCAGCCCGGAGAGGGTTAGCTATGGCTACACCTTC. This sequence joins TRBV7-3 and TRBJ1-2; D is undetermined. Trimming stripped 5 bases from V and 4 bases from J, with 14 bases between. From germline, CDR1 is SGHTA and CDR2 FQGTGA. The CDR3 extends over 14 amino acids.